This T cell receptor beta chain derives from a study of Ad26.COV2.S vaccination and SARS-CoV-2 variants. Some clones are missing from TCRdb's copy, which holds only in-frame ones; the method was immunoSEQ multiplex PCR. The profile shows hundreds of thousands of clones, roughly 90% of them singletons. The CDR3 extends over 13 amino acids. Germline V CDR1 and CDR2: MNHEY, SVGAGI. V lost 6 bases and J lost 1, with 7 bases in between. Treatment indicated: 19 received Ad26.COV2.S at low or high dose, single or two shots; 5 received placebo; per-sample allocation not given. The study sampled participants on day 63 after the first vaccine or placebo injection.

This sequence originates from a person aged 18-65 years who received the Ad26.COV2.S COVID-19 vaccine or a placebo. The gene calls are TRBV6-5 and TRBJ2-1; perhaps TRBD2 as D (5 bases). This material consisted of peripheral blood, taken in a trial of Ad26.COV2.S vaccine versus placebo. CDR3 bases: TGTGCCAGCAGCTGGACTTCCTACAATGAGCAGTTCTTC. This encodes CASSWTSYNEQFF.